This TCR beta chain was observed in a study of blood T cell repertoires in COVID-19 (dated by TCRdb to about 2020). Study-wide context: Collaborator samples came from the United States, Italy and Spain and covered acute and convalescent phases of COVID-19. The material from the prospective study consisted of cDNA or gDNA derived from T cells, B-cell-depleted T cells, or PBMCs. Deeply sampled blood TCRbeta repertoires from subjects exposed to, actively infected with, or recovered from COVID-19 were included in the dataset. A freely available public database, intended as a resource for researchers studying the immune response to SARS-CoV-2, is where the repertoires were released. Samples were obtained from the ongoing ImmuneRACE study (first 160 participants) and from 1,000 to 1,500 subjects provided by 6 global collaborators. The sample metadata nearly always contained a de-identified subject ID, COVID-19 status, age in years and sex. Where available, HLA class I and class II types were taken from metadata supplied by the sample provider and were not determined by assay-based typing. What the authors observed across the whole study: The amount of clinical and demographic metadata varied by source and participant and was provided uncurated.

The immunoSEQ Assay, a bias-controlled multiplex PCR, was used to amplify TCRbeta CDR3 regions from genomic DNA. As for how the authors treated the data: The number of nucleated cells in each sample was estimated from the amplification of reference gene primers within the assay. Sequence reads were collapsed and filtered to measure the absolute abundance of every unique TCRbeta CDR3 rearrangement. For each sample, productive Simpson clonality was calculated by taking the square root of Simpson's diversity index across productive rearrangements. TCRdb mirrors the immuneACCESS table, restricted to in-frame sequences. Some clones are absent from its copies; in checked studies, under half trace to an unresolved V gene, and the reason for the others is unknown. The D gene and trimming were derived from the DNA, and the V and J assignments and clone size from that table. This sample lists some 74,000 clones; about 87% were detected once. The ten largest make up 6% to 7.5% of the sample.

A word on this clone: What antigen it recognizes has not been identified. Qualities for individual bases were not recorded, and no much larger clone is one base off.

Whole blood was collected in K2EDTA tubes by collaborating institutions according to the institutions' own protocols. For TCRbeta analysis, collaborators shipped samples in one of three forms: frozen whole blood, isolated PBMCs, or DNA extracted from either of those sample types. The CDR3 runs 14 amino acids, cysteine and phenylalanine included. The CDR3 DNA has 42 bases and is translated from base 1. Trimming removed 3 bases from V and 7 bases from J; the gene matches leave 6 bases unexplained. In the germline V gene (reference sequence), CDR1 corresponds to LGHDT and CDR2 to YNNKEL. Sequenced: peripheral blood. This receptor was identified in a woman aged 80 or older with acute or convalescent COVID-19. The chain is assembled from TRBV3-1 (or the pseudogene TRBV3-2) and TRBJ1-5; TRBD1 matches 7 bases in the middle. The CDR3: CASSQGTDPQPQHF. The DNA is TGTGCCAGCAGCCAGGGGACAGATCCCCAGCCCCAGCATTTT.